The rows below give T cell receptor beta chains drawn from one sample of a study of T-cell reconstitution after alpha-beta-depleted transplantation in children. TCRdb called the PCR reads again in MiXCR, with one record for every CDR3 protein. The sample includes around 410,000 distinct CDR3 sequences, about a tenth of them seen just once. The sample was PBMCs from the stem cell graft donor, taken from the stem cell graft. These receptors were obtained from a human donor who donated a stem cell graft to a child with acute myeloid leukemia. Both conserved end residues are part of each CDR3. A D gene is named only where the DNA matches it firmly. A clone size is listed for some rows: how often the clone was seen (once, few, many), or a class if it is expanded.

-	TRBV15	TRBJ2-1	few	TGTGCCACCAAGTTCGGAAGCTCCTACAATGAGCAGTTCTTC	CATKFGSSYNEQFF
TRBD1	TRBV2	TRBJ1-1	-	TGTGCCAGCAGTGAAACGGGACAGGGGAATGAAGCTTTCTTT	CASSETGQGNEAFF
-	TRBV7-2	TRBJ2-2	few	TGTGCCAGCAGCTTGGAATACACCGGGGAGCTGTTTTTT	CASSLEYTGELFF
-	TRBV27	TRBJ1-6	few	TGTGCCAGCAGTTTTTTTGGGAGTAACGGAAATTCACCCCTCCACTTT	CASSFFGSNGNSPLHF
-	TRBV6-5	TRBJ1-1	-	TGTGCCAGCAGTTACTCGGTCGGTGATCCATACACTGAAGCTTTCTTT	CASSYSVGDPYTEAFF
-	TRBV7-2	TRBJ2-7	many	TGTGCCAGCAGCACCACTAGCTCCTACGAGCAGTACTTC	CASSTTSSYEQYF
TRBD2	TRBV2	TRBJ2-7	few	TGTGCCAGCAGTGAAGCGGGAGCGGGGGAGCAGTACTTC	CASSEAGAGEQYF
TRBD2	TRBV3-1	TRBJ2-3	few	TGTGCCAGCAGCGCGGGACTAGCGGGGGGGGCATCAGATACGCAGTATTTT	CASSAGLAGGASDTQYF
-	TRBV2	TRBJ2-1	few	TGTGCCAGCAGCGAAGAAAGGCAGTTCTTC	CASSEERQFF
-	TRBV19	TRBJ1-5	few	TGTGCCAGTAATATTTGGGGTAACAATCAGCCCCAGCATTTT	CASNIWGNNQPQHF
TRBD2	TRBV5-1	TRBJ2-3	few	TGCGCCAGCAGCTTGGCCACAACTAGCGGAAGCACAGATACGCAGTATTTT	CASSLATTSGSTDTQYF
-	TRBV20-1	TRBJ2-5	many	TGCAGTGCTAGAGATGTGCTCACTAGCACTAAAGAGACCCAGTACTTC	CSARDVLTSTKETQYF
TRBD1	TRBV9	TRBJ1-2	-	TGTGCCAGCAGCGTAGCAAGGGACAGGGTTGGCTACACCTTC	CASSVARDRVGYTF
-	TRBV11-2	TRBJ2-7	-	TGTGCCAGCAGCACCCAGGGAGCTTCCTACTCTCGGCAGTACTTC	CASSTQGASYSRQYF
-	TRBV20-1	TRBJ2-7	few	TGCAGTTTTCTTAGCGTATACGAGCAGTACTTC	CSFLSVYEQYF